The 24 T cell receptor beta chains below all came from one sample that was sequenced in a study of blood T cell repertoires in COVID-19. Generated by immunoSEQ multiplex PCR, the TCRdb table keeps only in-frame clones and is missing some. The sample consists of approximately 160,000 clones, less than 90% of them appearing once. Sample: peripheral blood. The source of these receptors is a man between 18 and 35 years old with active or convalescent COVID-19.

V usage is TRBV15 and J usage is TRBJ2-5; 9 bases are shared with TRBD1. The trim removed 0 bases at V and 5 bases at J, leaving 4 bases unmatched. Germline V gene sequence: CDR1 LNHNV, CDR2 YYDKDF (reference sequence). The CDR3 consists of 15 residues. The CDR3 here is CATSREGGTGETQYF. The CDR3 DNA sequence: TGTGCCACCAGCAGAGAAGGAGGGACAGGGGAGACCCAGTACTTC.

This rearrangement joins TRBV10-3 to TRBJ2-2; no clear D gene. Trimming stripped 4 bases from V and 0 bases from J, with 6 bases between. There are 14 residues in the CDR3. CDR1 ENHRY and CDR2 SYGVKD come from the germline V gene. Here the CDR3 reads CAISVGTNTGELFF. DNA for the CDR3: TGTGCCATCAGTGTCGGTACGAACACCGGGGAGCTGTTTTTT.

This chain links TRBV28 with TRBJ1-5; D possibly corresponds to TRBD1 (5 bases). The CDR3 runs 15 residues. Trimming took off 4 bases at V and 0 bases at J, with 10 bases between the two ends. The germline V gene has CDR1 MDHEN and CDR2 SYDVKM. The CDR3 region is CASSSDNYSNQPQHF. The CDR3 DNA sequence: TGTGCCAGCAGTTCGGACAATTATAGCAATCAGCCCCAGCATTTT.

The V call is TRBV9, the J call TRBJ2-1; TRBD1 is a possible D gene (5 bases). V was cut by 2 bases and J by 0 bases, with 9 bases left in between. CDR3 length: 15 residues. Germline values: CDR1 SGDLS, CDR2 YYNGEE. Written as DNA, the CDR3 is TGTGCCAGCAGCGTGACAGAGAGCTCCTACAATGAGCAGTTCTTC. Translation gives CASSVTESSYNEQFF.

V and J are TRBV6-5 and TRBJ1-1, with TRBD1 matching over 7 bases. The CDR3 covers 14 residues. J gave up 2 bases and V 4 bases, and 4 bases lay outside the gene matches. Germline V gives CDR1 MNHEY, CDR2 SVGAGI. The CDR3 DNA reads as TGTGCCAGCAGTTCTAGGACAGGAAACACTGAAGCTTTCTTT. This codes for CASSSRTGNTEAFF.

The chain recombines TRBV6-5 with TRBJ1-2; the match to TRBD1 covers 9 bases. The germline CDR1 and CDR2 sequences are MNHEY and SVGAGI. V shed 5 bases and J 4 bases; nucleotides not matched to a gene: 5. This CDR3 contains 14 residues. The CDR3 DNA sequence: TGTGCCAGCAGTATTTCGACAGGGGGCTATGGCTACACCTTC. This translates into CASSISTGGYGYTF.

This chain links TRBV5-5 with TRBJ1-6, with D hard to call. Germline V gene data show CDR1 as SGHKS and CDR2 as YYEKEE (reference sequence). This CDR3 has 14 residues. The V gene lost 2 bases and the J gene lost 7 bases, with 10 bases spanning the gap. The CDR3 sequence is CASSFTEGNSPLHF. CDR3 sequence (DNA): TGTGCCAGCAGCTTCACGGAGGGAAATTCACCCCTCCACTTT.

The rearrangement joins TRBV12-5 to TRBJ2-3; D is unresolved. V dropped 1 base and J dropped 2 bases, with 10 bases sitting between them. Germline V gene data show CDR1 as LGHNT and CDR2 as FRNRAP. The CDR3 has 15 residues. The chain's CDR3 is CASGLATRITDTQYF. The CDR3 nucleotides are TGTGCTAGTGGTTTGGCAACACGAATCACAGATACGCAGTATTTT.

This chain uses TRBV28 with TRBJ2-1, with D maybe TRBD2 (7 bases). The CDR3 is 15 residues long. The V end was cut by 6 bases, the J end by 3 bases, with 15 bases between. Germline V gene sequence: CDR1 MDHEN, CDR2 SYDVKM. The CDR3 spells CASRGGRGNYNEQFF. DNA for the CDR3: TGTGCCAGCAGAGGGGGGAGGGGAAACTACAATGAGCAGTTCTTC.

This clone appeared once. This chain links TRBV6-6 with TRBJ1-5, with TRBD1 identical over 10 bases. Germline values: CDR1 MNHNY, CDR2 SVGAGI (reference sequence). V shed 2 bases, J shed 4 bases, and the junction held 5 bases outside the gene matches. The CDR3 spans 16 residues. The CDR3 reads CASSYTGTGVNQPQHF. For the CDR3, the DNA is TGTGCCAGCAGTTACACTGGGACAGGGGTGAATCAGCCCCAGCATTTT.

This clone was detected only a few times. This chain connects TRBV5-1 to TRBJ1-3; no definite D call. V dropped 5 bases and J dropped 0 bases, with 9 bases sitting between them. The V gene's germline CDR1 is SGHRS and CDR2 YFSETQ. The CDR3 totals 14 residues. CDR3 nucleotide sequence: TGCGCCAGCAGGCTTCAGGACTCTGGAAACACCATATATTTT. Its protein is CASRLQDSGNTIYF.

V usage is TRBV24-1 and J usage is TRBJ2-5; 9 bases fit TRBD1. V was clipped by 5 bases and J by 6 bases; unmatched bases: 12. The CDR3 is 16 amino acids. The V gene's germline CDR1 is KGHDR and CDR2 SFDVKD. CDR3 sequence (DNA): TGTGCCACCAGTGTGGTGTGGACAGGGGAGGAAAAGACCCAGTACTTC. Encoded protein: CATSVVWTGEEKTQYF.

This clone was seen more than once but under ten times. The CDR3 reads CASRAKTPGGQFF. The CDR3 nucleotides read TGTGCCAGCCGGGCAAAGACCCCGGGAGGGCAGTTCTTC. The chain carries TRBV12-3 or TRBV12-4 and TRBJ2-1; 7 positions match TRBD2. Trimming cost V 8 bases and J 12 bases; bases outside gene matches: 13. The CDR3 runs 13 residues.

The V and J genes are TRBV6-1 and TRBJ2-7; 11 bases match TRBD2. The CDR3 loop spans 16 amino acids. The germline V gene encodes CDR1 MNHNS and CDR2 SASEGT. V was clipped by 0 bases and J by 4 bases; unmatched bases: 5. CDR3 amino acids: CASSEALAGGRYEQYF. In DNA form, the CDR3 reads TGTGCCAGCAGTGAAGCGCTAGCGGGAGGAAGGTACGAGCAGTACTTC.

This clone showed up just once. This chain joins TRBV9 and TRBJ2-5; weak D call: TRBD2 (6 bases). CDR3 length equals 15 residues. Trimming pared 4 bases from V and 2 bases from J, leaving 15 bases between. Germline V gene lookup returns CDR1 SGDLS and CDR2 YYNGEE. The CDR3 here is CASSPSPGGQETQYF. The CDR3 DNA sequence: TGTGCCAGCAGCCCGAGCCCTGGGGGGCAAGAGACCCAGTACTTC.

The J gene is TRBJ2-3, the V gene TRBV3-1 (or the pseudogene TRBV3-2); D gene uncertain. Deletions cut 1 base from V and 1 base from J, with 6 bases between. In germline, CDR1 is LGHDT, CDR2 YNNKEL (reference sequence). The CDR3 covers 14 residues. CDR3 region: CASSQVRGTDTQYF. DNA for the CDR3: TGTGCCAGCAGCCAAGTTCGGGGCACAGATACGCAGTATTTT.

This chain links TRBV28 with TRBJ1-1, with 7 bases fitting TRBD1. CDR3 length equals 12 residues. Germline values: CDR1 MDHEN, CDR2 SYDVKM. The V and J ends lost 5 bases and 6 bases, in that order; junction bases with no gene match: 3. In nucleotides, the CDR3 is TGTGCCAGCAGTACCCAGGGGGCTGAAGCTTTCTTT. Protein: CASSTQGAEAFF.

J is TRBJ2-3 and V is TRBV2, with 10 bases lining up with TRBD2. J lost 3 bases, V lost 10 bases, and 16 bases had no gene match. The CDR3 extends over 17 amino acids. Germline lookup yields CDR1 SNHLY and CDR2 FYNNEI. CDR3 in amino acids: CATQRLGLAGETDTQYF. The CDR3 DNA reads TGTGCCACACAGCGACTCGGGCTAGCGGGGGAAACAGATACGCAGTATTTT.

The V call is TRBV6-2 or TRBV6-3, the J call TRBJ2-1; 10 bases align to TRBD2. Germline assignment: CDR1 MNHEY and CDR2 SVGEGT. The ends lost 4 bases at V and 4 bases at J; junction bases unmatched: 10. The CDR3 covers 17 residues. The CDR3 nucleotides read TGTGCCAGCAGTTCCACTAGAACTAGCGGGACTTACAATGAGCAGTTCTTC. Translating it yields CASSSTRTSGTYNEQFF.

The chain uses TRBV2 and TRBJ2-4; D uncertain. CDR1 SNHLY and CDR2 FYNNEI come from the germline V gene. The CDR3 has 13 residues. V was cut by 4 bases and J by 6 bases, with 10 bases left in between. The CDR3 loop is CASSVPPGNIQYF. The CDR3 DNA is TGTGCCAGCAGTGTCCCCCCAGGAAACATTCAGTACTTC.

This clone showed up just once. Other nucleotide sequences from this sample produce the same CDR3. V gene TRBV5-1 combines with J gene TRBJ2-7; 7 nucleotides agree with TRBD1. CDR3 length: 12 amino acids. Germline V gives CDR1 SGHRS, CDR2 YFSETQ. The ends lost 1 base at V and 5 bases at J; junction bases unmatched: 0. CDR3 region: CASSLTGDEQYF. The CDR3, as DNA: TGCGCCAGCAGCTTGACAGGGGACGAGCAGTACTTC. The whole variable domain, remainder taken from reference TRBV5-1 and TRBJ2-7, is KAGVTQTPRYLIKTRGQQVTLSCSPISGHRSVSWYQQTPGQGLQFLFEYFSETQRNKGNFPGRFSGRQFSNSRSEMNVSTLELGDSALYLCASSLTGDEQYFGPGTRLTVT.

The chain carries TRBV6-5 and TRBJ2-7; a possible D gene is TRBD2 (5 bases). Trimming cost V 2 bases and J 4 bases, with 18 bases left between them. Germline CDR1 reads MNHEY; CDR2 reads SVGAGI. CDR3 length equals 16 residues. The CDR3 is CASSYLPTRSVYEQYF. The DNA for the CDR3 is TGTGCCAGCAGTTACCTACCTACTAGATCTGTATACGAGCAGTACTTC.

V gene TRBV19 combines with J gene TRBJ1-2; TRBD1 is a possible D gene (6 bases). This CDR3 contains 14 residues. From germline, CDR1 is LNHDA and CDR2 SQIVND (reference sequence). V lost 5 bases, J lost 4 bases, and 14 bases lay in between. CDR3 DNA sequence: TGTGCCAGTAGTCGACAGGTTGTGGGCTATGGCTACACCTTC. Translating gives CASSRQVVGYGYTF.

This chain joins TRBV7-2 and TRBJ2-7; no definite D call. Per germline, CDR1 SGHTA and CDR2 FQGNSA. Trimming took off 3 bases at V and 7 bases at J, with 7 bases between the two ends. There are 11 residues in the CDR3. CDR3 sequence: CASSFGTEQYF. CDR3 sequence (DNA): TGTGCCAGCAGCTTTGGTACAGAGCAGTACTTC.